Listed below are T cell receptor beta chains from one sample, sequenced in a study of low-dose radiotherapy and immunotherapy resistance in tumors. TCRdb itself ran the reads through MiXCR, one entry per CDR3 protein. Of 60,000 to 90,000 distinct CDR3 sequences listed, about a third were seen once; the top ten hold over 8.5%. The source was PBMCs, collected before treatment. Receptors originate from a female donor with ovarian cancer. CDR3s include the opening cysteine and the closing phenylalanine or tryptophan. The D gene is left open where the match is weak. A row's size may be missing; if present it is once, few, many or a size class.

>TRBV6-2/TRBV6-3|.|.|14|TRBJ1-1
TGTGCCAGCAGTACCGCCGGGCCGAACACTGAAGCTTTCTTT
CASSTAGPNTEAFF
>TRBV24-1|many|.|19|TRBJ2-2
TGTGCCACCAGTGATTTGTATTCCTTTGCGGGACCGAACACCGGGGAGCTGTTTTTT
CATSDLYSFAGPNTGELFF
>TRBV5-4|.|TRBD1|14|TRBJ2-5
TGTGCCAGCAGCGAGACAGGGGGCCAAGAGACCCAGTACTTC
CASSETGGQETQYF
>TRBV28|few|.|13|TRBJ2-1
TGTGCCAGCAGTTTGCCAGGGCACAATGAGCAGTTCTTC
CASSLPGHNEQFF
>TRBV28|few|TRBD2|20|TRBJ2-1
TGTGCCAGCAGTCTTATCGCGGGGGACGCTCCGGGACTAGGATTCAATGAGCAGTTCTTC
CASSLIAGDAPGLGFNEQFF
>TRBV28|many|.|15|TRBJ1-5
TGTGCCAGCAGCTCCGGGAGGGCCCGCGGTCAGCCCCAGCATTTT
CASSSGRARGQPQHF
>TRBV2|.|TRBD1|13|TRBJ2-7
TGTGCCACGAGACAGGGGAGCACCTACGAGCAGTACTTC
CATRQGSTYEQYF
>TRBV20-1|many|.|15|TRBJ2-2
TGCAGTGCTAAGAGTGCGGAAGCGAACACCGGGGAGCTGTTTTTT
CSAKSAEANTGELFF
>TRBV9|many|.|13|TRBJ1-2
TGTGCCAGCAGCGTAGGACAGAACTATGGCTACACCTTC
CASSVGQNYGYTF
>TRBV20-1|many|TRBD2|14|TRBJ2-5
TGCAGTCTTCGGGAGGGGTTTGTCCAAGAGACCCAGTACTTC
CSLREGFVQETQYF
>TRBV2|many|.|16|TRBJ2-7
TGTGCCAGCAATCTAAACAGGGGTTGGAGGGATTACGAGCAGTACTTC
CASNLNRGWRDYEQYF
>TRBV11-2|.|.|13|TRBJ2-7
TGTGCCAGCAGCCCGCCCCCTCCCAGCGAGCAGTACTTC
CASSPPPPSEQYF
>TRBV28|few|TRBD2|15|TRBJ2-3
TGTGCCAGCAGTCCCCTAGCGGGGTCAACAGATACGCAGTATTTT
CASSPLAGSTDTQYF
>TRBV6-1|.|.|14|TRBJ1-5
TGTGCCAGCAGGACAGGACAGATCAATCAGCCCCAGCATTTT
CASRTGQINQPQHF
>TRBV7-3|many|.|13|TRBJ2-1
TGTGCCAGCAGCTTAATCTTTGGGGCAGAGCAGTTCTTC
CASSLIFGAEQFF
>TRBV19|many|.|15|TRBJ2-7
TGTGCCAGTAGTAGGAGCCGGGACACCTCCTACGAGCAGTACTTC
CASSRSRDTSYEQYF
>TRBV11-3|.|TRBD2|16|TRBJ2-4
TGTGCCAGCAGCTTAGATGGGCAGCGGGAGGGGCTAATTCAGTACTTC
CASSLDGQREGLIQYF
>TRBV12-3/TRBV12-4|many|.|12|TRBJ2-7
TGTGCCAGCAGCCGTCAAGACTACGAGCAGTACTTC
CASSRQDYEQYF
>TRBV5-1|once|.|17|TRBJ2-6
TGCGCCAGCAGCTTGGTGGCGGGTAATTCTGGGGCCAACGTCCTGACTTTC
CASSLVAGNSGANVLTF
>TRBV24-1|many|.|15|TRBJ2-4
TGTGCCACCAGTGACCCGACTGGGGGCGAACACATTCAGTACTTC
CATSDPTGGEHIQYF
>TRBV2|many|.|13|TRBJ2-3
TGTGCGCTCAGCGGGCGGGACTCAGATACGCAGTATTTT
CALSGRDSDTQYF
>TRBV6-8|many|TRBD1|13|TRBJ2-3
TGTGCCACGAGACAGGGGGCAGCAGATACGCAGTATTTT
CATRQGAADTQYF
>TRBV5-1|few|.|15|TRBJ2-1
TGCGCCAGCAGCTTTGGCCAGAGCGTCTACAATGAGCAGTTCTTC
CASSFGQSVYNEQFF
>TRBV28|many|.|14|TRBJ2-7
TGTGCCACAAAGCCCCTCGGGCCTTCCTACGAGCAGTACTTC
CATKPLGPSYEQYF
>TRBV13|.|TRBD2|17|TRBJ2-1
TGTGCCAGCAGCCCCGAGCGGGGGGTACCCCAGTACAATGAGCAGTTCTTC
CASSPERGVPQYNEQFF
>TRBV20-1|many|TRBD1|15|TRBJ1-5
TGCAGTGCTAGAGACTTGGGACAGGGAAATCAGCCCCAGCATTTT
CSARDLGQGNQPQHF
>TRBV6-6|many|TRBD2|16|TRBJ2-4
TGTGCCAGCAGTCGGGGGGGGGGTGTAGCCAAAAACATTCAGTACTTC
CASSRGGGVAKNIQYF
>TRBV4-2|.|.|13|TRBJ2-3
TGTGCCAGCAGCCAAGAAGGGACAGATACGCAGTATTTT
CASSQEGTDTQYF
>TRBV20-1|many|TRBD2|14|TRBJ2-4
TGCAGTGCTAGAGTTCTAGCGGGTGAAAACATTCAGTACTTC
CSARVLAGENIQYF
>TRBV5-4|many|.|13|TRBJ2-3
TGTGCCAGCAGCCGCGGTCGCACAGATACGCAGTATTTT
CASSRGRTDTQYF
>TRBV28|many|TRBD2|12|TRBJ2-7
TGTGCCAGCGGGGGGGGGGTAGGCGAGCAGTACTTC
CASGGGVGEQYF
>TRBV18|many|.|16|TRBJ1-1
TGTGCCAGCTTTAGAATTGGAGAGGGATTGAACACTGAAGCTTTCTTT
CASFRIGEGLNTEAFF
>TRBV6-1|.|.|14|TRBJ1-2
TGTGCCAGCAGGTTACAGGGTATTGGCTATGGCTACACCTTC
CASRLQGIGYGYTF
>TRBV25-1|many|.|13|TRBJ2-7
TGTGCCAGCAGTGTGGGGGGCGAGAACGAGCAGTACTTC
CASSVGGENEQYF
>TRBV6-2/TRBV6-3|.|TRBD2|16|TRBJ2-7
TGTGCCAGCAGTGAAGGACTAGCGGGGGGCTTTTACGAGCAGTACTTC
CASSEGLAGGFYEQYF
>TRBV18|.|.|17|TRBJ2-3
TGTGCCAGCTCACCGTGGTTGGGCAGGGCTAGCACAGATACGCAGTATTTT
CASSPWLGRASTDTQYF
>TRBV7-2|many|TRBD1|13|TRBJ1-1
TGTGCCAGCAGCTCAGCACAAGGGGGCAAAGCTTTCTTT
CASSSAQGGKAFF
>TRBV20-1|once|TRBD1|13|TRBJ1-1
TGCAGTGCTAATAATCAGGGGGCCACTGAAGCTTTCTTT
CSANNQGATEAFF
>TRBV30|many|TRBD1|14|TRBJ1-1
TGTGCCTGGACCGGGGACAGGCCGAACACTGAAGCTTTCTTT
CAWTGDRPNTEAFF
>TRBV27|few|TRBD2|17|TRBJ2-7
TGTGCCAGCAGTTCACCGCAGGGTAGCGGGAGTACTTACGAGCAGTACTTC
CASSSPQGSGSTYEQYF
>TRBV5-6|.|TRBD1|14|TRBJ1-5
TGTGCCAGCAGGTGGGGGACAGGGAGTCAGCCCCAGCATTTT
CASRWGTGSQPQHF
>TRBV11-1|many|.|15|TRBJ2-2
TGTGCCAGCAGCTTAGGCATGGGCGACACCGGGGAGCTGTTTTTT
CASSLGMGDTGELFF
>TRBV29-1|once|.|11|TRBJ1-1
TGCAGCGTTGAAGATTCGAGTAGGGCTTTCTTT
CSVEDSSRAFF
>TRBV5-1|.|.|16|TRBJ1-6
TGCGCCAGCAGCCCAGGGACAACCCGCGGTTATTCACCCCTCCACTTT
CASSPGTTRGYSPLHF
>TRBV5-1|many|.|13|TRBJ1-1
TGCGCCAGCAGTAAGGACCCGAGGGGTGAAGCTTTCTTT
CASSKDPRGEAFF
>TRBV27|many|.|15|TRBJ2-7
TGTGCCAGCAGTTTTCGGGGGGCTGGCTCCTACGAGCAGTACTTC
CASSFRGAGSYEQYF
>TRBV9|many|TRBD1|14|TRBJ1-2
TGTGCCAGCAGCGAGGGGACAGGGCCCTATGGCTACACCTTC
CASSEGTGPYGYTF
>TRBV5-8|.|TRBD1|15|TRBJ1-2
TGTGCCAGCAGCTTGGCGGGCAGGGGGCGGGAAGGCTACACCTTC
CASSLAGRGREGYTF